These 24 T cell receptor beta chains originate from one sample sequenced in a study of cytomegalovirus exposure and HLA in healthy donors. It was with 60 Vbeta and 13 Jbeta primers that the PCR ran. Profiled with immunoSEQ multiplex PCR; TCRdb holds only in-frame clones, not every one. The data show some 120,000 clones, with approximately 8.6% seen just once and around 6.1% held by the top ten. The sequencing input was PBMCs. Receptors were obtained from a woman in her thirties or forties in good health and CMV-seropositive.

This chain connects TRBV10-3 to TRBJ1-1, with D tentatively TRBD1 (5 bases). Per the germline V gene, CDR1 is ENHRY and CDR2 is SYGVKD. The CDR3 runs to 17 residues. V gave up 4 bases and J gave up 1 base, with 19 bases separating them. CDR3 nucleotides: TGTGCCATCAGTGCCCGATCTGGGGTGGGGGGGAACACTGAAGCTTTCTTT. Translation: CAISARSGVGGNTEAFF.

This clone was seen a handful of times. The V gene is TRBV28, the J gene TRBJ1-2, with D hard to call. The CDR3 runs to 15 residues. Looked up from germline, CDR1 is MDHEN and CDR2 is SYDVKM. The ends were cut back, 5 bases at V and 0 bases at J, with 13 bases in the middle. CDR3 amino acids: CASSPPGLSNYGYTF. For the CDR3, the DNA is TGTGCCAGCAGTCCCCCAGGACTCTCTAACTATGGCTACACCTTC.

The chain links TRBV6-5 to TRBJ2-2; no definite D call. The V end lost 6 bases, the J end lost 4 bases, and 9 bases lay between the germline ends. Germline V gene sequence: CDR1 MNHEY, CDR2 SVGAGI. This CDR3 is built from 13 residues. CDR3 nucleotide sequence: TGTGCCAGCAGCGTCCTTTTCACCGGGGAGCTGTTTTTT. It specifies CASSVLFTGELFF.

For the CDR3, the DNA is TGCGCCAGCAGCTTAAACCCCGGGACAGGGGGCTACAATGAGCAGTTCTTC. Protein sequence: CASSLNPGTGGYNEQFF. The V and J genes are TRBV5-1 and TRBJ2-1; 11 bases are shared with TRBD1. The V gene end was trimmed by 2 bases and the J gene end by 3 bases; junction bases not matched to a gene: 7. The germline gives CDR1 SGHRS, CDR2 YFSETQ. The length of the CDR3 is 17 residues.

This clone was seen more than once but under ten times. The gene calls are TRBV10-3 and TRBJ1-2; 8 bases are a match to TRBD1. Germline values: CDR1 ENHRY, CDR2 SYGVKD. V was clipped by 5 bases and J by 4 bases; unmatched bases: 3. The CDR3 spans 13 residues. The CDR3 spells CAISSDRGYGYTF. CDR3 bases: TGTGCCATCAGTTCCGACAGGGGCTATGGCTACACCTTC.

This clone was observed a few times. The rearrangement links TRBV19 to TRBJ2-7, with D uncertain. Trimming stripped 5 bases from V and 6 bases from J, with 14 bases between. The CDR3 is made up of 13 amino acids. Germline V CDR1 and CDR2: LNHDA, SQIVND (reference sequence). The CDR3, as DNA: TGTGCCAGTAGTGCTTTCACAGCCACCGAGCAGTACTTC. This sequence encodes CASSAFTATEQYF.

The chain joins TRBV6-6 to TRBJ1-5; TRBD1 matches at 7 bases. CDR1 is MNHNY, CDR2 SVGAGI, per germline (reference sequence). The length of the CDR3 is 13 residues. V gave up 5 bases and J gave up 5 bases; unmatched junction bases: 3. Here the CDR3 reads CASSPDRDQPQHF. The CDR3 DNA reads TGTGCCAGCAGTCCCGACAGGGATCAGCCCCAGCATTTT.

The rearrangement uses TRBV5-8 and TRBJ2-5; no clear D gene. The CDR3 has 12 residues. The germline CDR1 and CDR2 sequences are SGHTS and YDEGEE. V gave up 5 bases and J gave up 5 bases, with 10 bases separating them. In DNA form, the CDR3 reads TGTGCCAGCAGGTGGGCCCCCGAGACCCAGTACTTC. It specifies CASRWAPETQYF.

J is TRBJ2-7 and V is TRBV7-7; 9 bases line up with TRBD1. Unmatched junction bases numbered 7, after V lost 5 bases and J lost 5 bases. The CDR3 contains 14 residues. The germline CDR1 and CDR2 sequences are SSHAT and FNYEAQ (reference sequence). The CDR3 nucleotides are TGTGCCAGCAGCATAGGACAGGGGATGGACGAGCAGTACTTC. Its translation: CASSIGQGMDEQYF.

The CDR3 nucleotides read TGTGCCAGCAGTTATGGCAGGGTAGACGAGCAGTACTTC. Translating it yields CASSYGRVDEQYF. The V and J genes are TRBV6-5 and TRBJ2-7, with D possibly TRBD1 on 5 matching bases. CDR3 length: 13 residues. Germline assignment: CDR1 MNHEY and CDR2 SVGAGI. V lost 3 bases, J lost 5 bases, and 11 bases lay in between.

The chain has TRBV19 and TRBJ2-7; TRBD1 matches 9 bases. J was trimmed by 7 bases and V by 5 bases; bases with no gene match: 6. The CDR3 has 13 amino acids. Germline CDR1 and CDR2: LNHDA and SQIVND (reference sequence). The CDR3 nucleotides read TGTGCCAGTAGTGCAGGACAGGGGAGAGAGCAGTACTTC. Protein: CASSAGQGREQYF.

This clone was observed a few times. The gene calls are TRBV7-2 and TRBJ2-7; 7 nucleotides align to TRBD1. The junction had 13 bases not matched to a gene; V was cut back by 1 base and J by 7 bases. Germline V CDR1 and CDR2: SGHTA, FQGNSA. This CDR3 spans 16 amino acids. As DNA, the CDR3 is TGTGCCAGCAGCTTAGATTCCGGACAGGTGACTGGAGAGCAGTACTTC. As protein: CASSLDSGQVTGEQYF. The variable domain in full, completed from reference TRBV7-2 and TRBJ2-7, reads GAGVSQSPSNKVTEKGKDVELRCDPISGHTALYWYRQSLGQGLEFLIYFQGNSAPDKSGLPSDRFSAERTGGSVSTLTIQRTQQEDSAVYLCASSLDSGQVTGEQYFGPGTRLTVT.

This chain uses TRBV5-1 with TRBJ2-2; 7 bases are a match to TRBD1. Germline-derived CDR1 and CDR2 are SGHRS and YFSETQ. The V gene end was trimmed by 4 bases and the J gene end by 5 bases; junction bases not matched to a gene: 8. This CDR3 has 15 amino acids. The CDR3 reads CASSGRQGGTGELFF. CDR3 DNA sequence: TGCGCCAGCAGCGGTCGACAGGGTGGGACCGGGGAGCTGTTTTTT.

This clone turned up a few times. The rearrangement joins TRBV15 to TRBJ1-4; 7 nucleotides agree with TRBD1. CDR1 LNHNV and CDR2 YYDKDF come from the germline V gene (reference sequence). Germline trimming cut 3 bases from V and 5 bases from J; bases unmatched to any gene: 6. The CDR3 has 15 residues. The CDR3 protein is CATSRRQGNNEKLFF. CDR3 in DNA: TGTGCCACCAGCAGGCGACAGGGCAACAATGAAAAACTGTTTTTT.

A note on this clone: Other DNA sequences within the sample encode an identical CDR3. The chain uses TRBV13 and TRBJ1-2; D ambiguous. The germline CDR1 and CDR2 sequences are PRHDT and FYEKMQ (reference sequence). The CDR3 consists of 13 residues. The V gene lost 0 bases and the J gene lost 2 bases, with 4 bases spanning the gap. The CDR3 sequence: CASSLGQNYGYTF. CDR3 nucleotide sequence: TGTGCCAGCAGCTTAGGCCAGAACTATGGCTACACCTTC.

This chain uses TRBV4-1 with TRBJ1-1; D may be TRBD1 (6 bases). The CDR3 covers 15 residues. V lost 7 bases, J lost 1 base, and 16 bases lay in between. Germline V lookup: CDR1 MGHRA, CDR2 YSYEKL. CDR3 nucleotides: TGCGCCAGCACACCCTACAGGGTAAAGAACACTGAAGCTTTCTTT. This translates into CASTPYRVKNTEAFF.

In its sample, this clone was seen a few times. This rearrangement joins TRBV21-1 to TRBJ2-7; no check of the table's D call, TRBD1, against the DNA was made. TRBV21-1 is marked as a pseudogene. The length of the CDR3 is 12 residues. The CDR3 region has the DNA TGTGCCAGCAGCGACACCTCCTACGAGCAGTACTTC. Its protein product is CASSDTSYEQYF.

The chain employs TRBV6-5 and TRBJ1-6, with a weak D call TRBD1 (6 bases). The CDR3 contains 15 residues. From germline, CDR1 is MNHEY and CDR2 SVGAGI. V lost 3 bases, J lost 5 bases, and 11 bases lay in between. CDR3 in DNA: TGTGCCAGCAGTTATGGGGGCTTAAATAATTCACCCCTCCACTTT. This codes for CASSYGGLNNSPLHF.

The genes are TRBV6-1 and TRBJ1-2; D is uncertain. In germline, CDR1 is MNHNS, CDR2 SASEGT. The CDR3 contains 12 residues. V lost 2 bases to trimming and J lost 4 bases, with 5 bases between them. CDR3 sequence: CASSELPYGYTF. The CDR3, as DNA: TGTGCCAGCAGTGAACTTCCCTATGGCTACACCTTC.

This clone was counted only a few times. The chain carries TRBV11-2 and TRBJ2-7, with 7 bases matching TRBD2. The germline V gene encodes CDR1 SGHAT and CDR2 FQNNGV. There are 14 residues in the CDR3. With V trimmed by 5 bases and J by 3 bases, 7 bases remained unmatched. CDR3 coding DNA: TGTGCCAGCAGCACCCGACTAGCTGGCTACGAGCAGTACTTC. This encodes CASSTRLAGYEQYF. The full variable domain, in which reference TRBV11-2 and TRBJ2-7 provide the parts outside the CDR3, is EAGVAQSPRYKIIEKRQSVAFWCNPISGHATLYWYQQILGQGPKLLIQFQNNGVVDDSQLPKDRFSAERLKGVDSTLKIQPAKLEDSAVYLCASSTRLAGYEQYFGPGTRLTVT.

CDR3 sequence: CASGAGGLADTQYF. CDR3 nucleotide sequence: TGTGCCAGCGGAGCGGGGGGGCTGGCAGATACGCAGTATTTT. V and J are TRBV6-1 and TRBJ2-3, with 10 bases identical to TRBD2. The CDR3 is made up of 14 amino acids. The V gene's germline CDR1 is MNHNS and CDR2 SASEGT. The V and J ends lost 8 bases and 4 bases, in that order; junction bases with no gene match: 6.

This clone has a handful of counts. The CDR3 sequence is CASSTLDWAAYGYTF. The CDR3 DNA reads TGTGCCAGTAGTACGCTGGACTGGGCAGCTTATGGCTACACCTTC. This chain uses TRBV19 with TRBJ1-2, with D hard to call. CDR1 is LNHDA, CDR2 SQIVND, per germline (reference sequence). The length of the CDR3 is 15 residues. The V end was cut by 4 bases, the J end by 5 bases, with 17 bases between.

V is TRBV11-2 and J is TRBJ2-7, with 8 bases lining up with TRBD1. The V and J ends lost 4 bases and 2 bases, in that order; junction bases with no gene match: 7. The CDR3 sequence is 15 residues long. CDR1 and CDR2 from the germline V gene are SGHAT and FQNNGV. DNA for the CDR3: TGTGCCAGCAGCTCGTATCCGGACAGGGCCTACGAGCAGTACTTC. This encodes CASSSYPDRAYEQYF.

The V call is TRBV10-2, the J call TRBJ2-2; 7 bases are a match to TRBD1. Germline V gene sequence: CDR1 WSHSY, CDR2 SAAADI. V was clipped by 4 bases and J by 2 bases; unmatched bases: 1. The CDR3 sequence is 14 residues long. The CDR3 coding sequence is TGCGCCAGCAGTGGACAGGGCAACACCGGGGAGCTGTTTTTT. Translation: CASSGQGNTGELFF.